These 13 T cell receptor beta chains came from one sample sequenced in a study of shared clonotypes between healthy human individuals. The data were produced by immunoSEQ multiplex PCR, yet TCRdb's version contains in-frame clones alone and is incomplete. The repertoire holds roughly 2 million clones, with roughly 94% as singletons. Sequenced sample: naive CD4+ T cells sorted from blood. The subset here: CD45RA+ positively selected. Every receptor here comes from a man between 18 and 29 years old in good health.

The V gene is TRBV12-5, the J gene TRBJ1-3; unclear D gene. Deletions cut 1 base from V and 0 bases from J, with 10 bases between. Germline V gene sequence: CDR1 LGHNT, CDR2 FRNRAP. The CDR3 is 16 residues long. DNA for the CDR3: TGTGCTAGTGGTTTGGGACCCGCGAGCTCTGGAAACACCATATATTTT. The encoded protein is CASGLGPASSGNTIYF.

The chain combines TRBV4-2 with TRBJ2-1; D is unresolved. In germline, CDR1 is LGHNA, CDR2 YNFKEQ. The CDR3 spans 17 residues. The V gene lost 4 bases and the J gene lost 6 bases, with 22 bases spanning the gap. This CDR3 reads CASSPEIRGVTGNEQFF. The CDR3 DNA is TGTGCCAGCAGCCCAGAAATACGTGGCGTCACCGGCAATGAGCAGTTCTTC.

This chain uses TRBV6-5 with TRBJ1-2, with D tentatively TRBD1 (5 bases). The length of the CDR3 is 14 residues. V was pared by 7 bases and J by 7 bases, with 19 bases between. In germline, CDR1 is MNHEY, CDR2 SVGAGI. CDR3 DNA sequence: TGTGCCAGCACCGAAGTGGGGGGGGACGTTGGCTACACCTTC. Protein product: CASTEVGGDVGYTF.

This chain's CDR3 is CASWAGAQNTGELFF. As DNA, the CDR3 is TGTGCCAGCTGGGCGGGGGCGCAGAACACCGGGGAGCTGTTTTTT. The J gene is TRBJ2-2, the V gene TRBV18, with a tentative D call TRBD2 (7 bases). Germline V lookup: CDR1 KGHSH, CDR2 LQKENI. Deletions cut 7 bases from V and 1 base from J, with 13 bases between. CDR3 length equals 15 residues.

J is TRBJ2-1 and V is TRBV11-3; no definite D call. The CDR3 length is 13 residues. V dropped 4 bases and J dropped 7 bases, with 11 bases sitting between them. Looked up from germline, CDR1 is SGHNT and CDR2 is YENEEA. The CDR3 nucleotides are TGTGCCAGCAGCTCGGACGGGTGGAATGAGCAGTTCTTC. Its translation is CASSSDGWNEQFF.

The V and J genes are TRBV7-8 and TRBJ2-7, with 10 positions matching TRBD2. With 5 bases clipped from V and 2 bases from J, the junction kept 3 bases outside the gene matches. Looked up from germline, CDR1 is SGHVS and CDR2 is FQNEAQ. The CDR3 covers 14 residues. CDR3 nucleotide sequence: TGTGCCAGCAGCCTTAGCGGGGGGACCTACGAGCAGTACTTC. This encodes CASSLSGGTYEQYF.

The chain combines TRBV6-5 with TRBJ2-5; weak D call: TRBD1 (6 bases). With 6 bases removed from V and 2 bases from J, the gap between germline ends came to 16 bases. Germline assignment: CDR1 MNHEY and CDR2 SVGAGI. CDR3 length equals 15 residues. In DNA, the CDR3 is TGTGCCAGCAGACCCCTGGTAGGGGGACAAGAGACCCAGTACTTC. This codes for CASRPLVGGQETQYF.

The V call is TRBV25-1, the J call TRBJ2-3; the D gene is possibly TRBD1 (6 bases). The CDR3 sequence is 14 residues long. V was pared by 3 bases and J by 1 base, with 8 bases between. CDR1 is MGHDK and CDR2 is SYGVNS in the germline V gene. The CDR3 DNA is TGTGCCAGCAGTGATACAGGGCGCACAGATACGCAGTATTTT. The encoded protein is CASSDTGRTDTQYF.

The gene calls are TRBV5-1 and TRBJ1-1; no definite D call. The CDR3 has 15 residues. In germline, CDR1 is SGHRS, CDR2 YFSETQ. V was clipped by 0 bases and J by 4 bases, with 13 bases between them. CDR3 residues: CASSLGQTTFTEAFF. DNA for the CDR3: TGCGCCAGCAGCTTGGGGCAGACGACATTCACTGAAGCTTTCTTT.

The chain recombines TRBV10-3 with TRBJ1-2; D is unclear. Trimming took off 2 bases at V and 0 bases at J, with 4 bases between the two ends. The CDR3 spans 13 residues. The germline V gene has CDR1 ENHRY and CDR2 SYGVKD. The CDR3 is CAISEKANYGYTF. The CDR3 nucleotides are TGTGCCATCAGTGAGAAAGCTAACTATGGCTACACCTTC.

The chain links TRBV9 to TRBJ2-3, with D perhaps given as TRBD1 or TRBD2 (6 bases each). This CDR3 spans 16 amino acids. Germline CDR1 is SGDLS and CDR2 is YYNGEE. V dropped 0 bases and J dropped 2 bases, with 13 bases sitting between them. The DNA for the CDR3 is TGTGCCAGCAGCGTAGACGGGGGCCGTGTCACAGATACGCAGTATTTT. Translation: CASSVDGGRVTDTQYF.

The chain joins TRBV21-1 to TRBJ1-2; the tabulated D call, TRBD1, remains unverified against the DNA. TRBV21-1 is a documented pseudogene. The length of the CDR3 is 17 residues. CDR3 nucleotide sequence: TGTGCCAGCAGCAAAGTCCGGAAGACTGGGGGCTTAGGAGGCTACACCTTC. Residues: CASSKVRKTGGLGGYTF.

CDR3 region: CAWSVYRGAGEAFF. The CDR3 DNA sequence: TGTGCCTGGAGTGTATATCGAGGGGCAGGTGAAGCTTTCTTT. This chain uses TRBV30 with TRBJ1-1, with D perhaps matching TRBD1 (5 bases). Deletions cut 0 bases from V and 7 bases from J, with 15 bases between. Germline CDR1 and CDR2: GTSNPN and SVGIG (reference sequence). The CDR3 has 14 residues.